A selection of T cell receptor beta chains follows, all from one sample in a study of OX40 agonist ivuxolimab in advanced cancers. Clones were sequenced by immunoSEQ multiplex PCR, and TCRdb holds only the in-frame ones, with some missing. The sample lists roughly 50,000 clones; roughly three quarters were seen once. The sequencing here drew on CD4+ or CD8+ T cells sorted from blood, taken in a trial of the OX40 agonist ivuxolimab. Source of these receptors: an adult with an advanced solid tumor such as melanoma, head and neck, liver or kidney cancer. Both conserved end residues are part of each CDR3. Each record gives: J gene, clone size, D gene, V gene, CDR3 DNA, CDR3 protein. The D gene is left open where the match is weak. Not every row has a clone size; where given, it reads once, few, many or a size class.

TRBJ2-3 few TRBD2 TRBV28 TGTGCCAGCAGTTTAAACCCCTATATGCGGGGGGAGGATACGCAGTATTTT CASSLNPYMRGEDTQYF
TRBJ2-5 - TRBD2 TRBV5-1 TGCGCCAGCAGCTTGAAGGGACTAGATCAAGAGACCCAGTACTTC CASSLKGLDQETQYF
TRBJ1-1 - - TRBV2 TGTGCCAGCAGTGACTGGACGGGAAACACTGAAGCTTTCTTT CASSDWTGNTEAFF
TRBJ1-5 - - TRBV5-6 TGTGCCAGCAGCTTGGGTGGACCTTATAGCAATCAGCCCCAGCATTTT CASSLGGPYSNQPQHF
TRBJ1-3 - - TRBV9 TGTGCCAGCAGCGTAATGGGGCCCAGAAACACCATATATTTT CASSVMGPRNTIYF
TRBJ2-1 - TRBD1 TRBV10-1 TGCGCCAGCAAGCCGGGACAGATCGACAATGAGCAGTTCTTC CASKPGQIDNEQFF
TRBJ2-3 - TRBD2 TRBV18 TGTGCCAGCTCACCACAGGGACTAGCGGGTAAGACAGATACGCAGTATTTT CASSPQGLAGKTDTQYF
TRBJ1-1 - - TRBV27 TGTGCCAGCAGTCAGGTGCGCGGAACTGAAGCTTTCTTT CASSQVRGTEAFF
TRBJ1-3 - TRBD1 TRBV29-1 TGCAGCGCCGGGACAGGCAGCTCTGGAAACACCATATATTTT CSAGTGSSGNTIYF
TRBJ1-1 - TRBD1 TRBV27 TGTGCCAGCAGTCGACAGGGGGCAGTGAACACTGAAGCTTTCTTT CASSRQGAVNTEAFF
TRBJ1-2 - - TRBV27 TGTGCCAGCAACTCTCAGACAGGCCAGGGCTACACCTTC CASNSQTGQGYTF
TRBJ2-2 - - TRBV5-1 TGCGCCAGCAGCTTGGGACGTCCGAACACCGGGGAGCTGTTTTTT CASSLGRPNTGELFF
TRBJ2-2 once - TRBV6-6 TGTGCCAGCAGGGGGACAGGGACTAGGACCGGGGAGCTGTTTTTT CASRGTGTRTGELFF
TRBJ2-1 - TRBD2 TRBV5-6 TGTGCCAGCAGCTTGGGACTAGCGGACTACAATGAGCAGTTCTTC CASSLGLADYNEQFF
TRBJ1-1 - - TRBV6-8 TGTGCCAGCAGTTACCAGGGGACCACTGAAGCTTTCTTT CASSYQGTTEAFF
TRBJ1-4 - TRBD1 TRBV5-6 TGTGCCAGCAGCTCGACAGGGGGAGGGGAAAAACTGTTTTTT CASSSTGGGEKLFF
TRBJ1-4 - - TRBV5-5 TGTGCCAGCACCCTGGGACGGGGAAATGAAAAACTGTTTTTT CASTLGRGNEKLFF
TRBJ2-2 - TRBD2 TRBV15 TGTGCCACCAGCAGAACGCGGGGGGCCGACACCGGGGAGCTGTTTTTT CATSRTRGADTGELFF
TRBJ2-1 once - TRBV11-2 TGTGCCAGCAGCTTAGGGGGATACAATGAGCAGTTCTTC CASSLGGYNEQFF
TRBJ1-2 - - TRBV11-2 TGTGCCGGCAGTCTTCGAGGGCGGGACTATGGCTACACCTTC CAGSLRGRDYGYTF
TRBJ1-2 - - TRBV2 TGTGCCAGCCCGAGGGAAAAACAGGGCCCCACCTTC CASPREKQGPTF
TRBJ2-1 - - TRBV27 TGTGCCAGCAAACCACAGGGCGCGATGTCCTACAATGAGCAGTTCTTC CASKPQGAMSYNEQFF
TRBJ1-2 - TRBD1 TRBV5-4 TGTGCCAGCAGCTTGGTCGCCAGGGGGCTCGGCTACACCTTC CASSLVARGLGYTF
TRBJ2-6 few TRBD1 TRBV5-1 TGCGCCAGCCGCTCAGGACAGGGATTCTCTGGGGCCAACGTCCTGACTTTC CASRSGQGFSGANVLTF
TRBJ2-3 - - TRBV5-4 TGTGCCATCAAACAAAGTGGGGGGGCCTATACGCAGTATTTT CAIKQSGGAYTQYF
TRBJ2-7 - - TRBV7-2 TGTGCCAGCAGCTTAGGCAGAGCCTCCTACGAGCAGTACTTC CASSLGRASYEQYF
TRBJ2-7 - TRBD2 TRBV5-1 TGCGCCAGCAGAGACGGGACTAGCGGGTACGAGCAGTACTTC CASRDGTSGYEQYF
TRBJ1-6 few - TRBV7-2 TGTGCCAGCAGCTTAAACGGGGGATCACCCCTCCACTTT CASSLNGGSPLHF